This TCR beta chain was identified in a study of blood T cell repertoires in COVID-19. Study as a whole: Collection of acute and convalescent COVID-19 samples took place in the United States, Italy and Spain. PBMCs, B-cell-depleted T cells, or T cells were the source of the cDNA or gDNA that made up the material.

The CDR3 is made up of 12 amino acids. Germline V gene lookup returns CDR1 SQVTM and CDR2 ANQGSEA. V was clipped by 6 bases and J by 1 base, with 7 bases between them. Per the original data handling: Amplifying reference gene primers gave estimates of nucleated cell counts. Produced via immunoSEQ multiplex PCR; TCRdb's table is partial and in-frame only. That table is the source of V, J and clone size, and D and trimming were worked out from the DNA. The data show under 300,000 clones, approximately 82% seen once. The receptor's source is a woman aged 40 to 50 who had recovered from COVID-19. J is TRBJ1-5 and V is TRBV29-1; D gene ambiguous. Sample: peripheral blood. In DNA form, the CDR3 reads TGCAGCGTCGGACTGAGCAATCAGCCCCAGCATTTT. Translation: CSVGLSNQPQHF.